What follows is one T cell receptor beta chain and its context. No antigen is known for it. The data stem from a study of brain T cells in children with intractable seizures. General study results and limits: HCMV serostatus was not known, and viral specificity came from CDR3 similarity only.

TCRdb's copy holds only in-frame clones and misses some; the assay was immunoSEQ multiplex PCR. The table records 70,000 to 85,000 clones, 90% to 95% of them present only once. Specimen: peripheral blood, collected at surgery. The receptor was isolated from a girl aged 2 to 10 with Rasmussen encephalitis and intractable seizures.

The CDR3 here is CASTVISAPRTLHF. CDR3 nucleotide sequence: TGTGCCAGCACCGTGATAAGCGCACCTCGGACCCTCCACTTT. V gene TRBV2 combines with J gene TRBJ1-6; D not certain. V was pared by 7 bases and J by 14 bases, with 21 bases between. Germline CDR1 is SNHLY and CDR2 is FYNNEI. This CDR3 is built from 14 residues.